These 7 T cell receptor beta chains came from one sample sequenced in a study of Ad26.COV2.S vaccination and SARS-CoV-2 variants. Only in-frame clones appear in the TCRdb table, and some are missing; sequencing was by immunoSEQ multiplex PCR. In the table there are roughly 350,000 clones, 70% to 90% of which are singletons. Described treatment: over 15 received Ad26.COV2.S at low or high dose, single or two shots; about 5 received placebo; per-sample allocation not given. Material that was analyzed had been drawn on day 63 after the first vaccine or placebo injection. The sample in question was peripheral blood, obtained in a trial of Ad26.COV2.S vaccine versus placebo. These receptors were taken from a person between 18 and 60 years old who received the Ad26.COV2.S COVID-19 vaccine or a placebo.

The gene calls are TRBV11-1 and TRBJ1-4; no reliable D call. Germline CDR1 is SGHAT and CDR2 is FQDESV (reference sequence). The CDR3 spans 16 residues. V was shortened by 5 bases and J by 5 bases, with 18 bases between the two germline ends. The CDR3 protein is CASSPGKGLLNEKLFF. For the CDR3, the DNA is TGTGCCAGCAGCCCTGGGAAGGGCCTCCTCAATGAAAAACTGTTTTTT.

The V gene is TRBV28, the J gene TRBJ1-5, with TRBD1 matching over 7 bases. Germline V gene data show CDR1 as MDHEN and CDR2 as SYDVKM. This CDR3 is built from 16 residues. V was clipped by 1 base and J by 6 bases; unmatched bases: 9. CDR3 sequence reads: CASSLLGRGQGQPQHF. The CDR3 coding sequence is TGTGCCAGCAGTTTATTAGGGAGGGGGCAAGGTCAGCCCCAGCATTTT.

This clone was observed once. The chain employs TRBV16 and TRBJ2-5; D remains unclear. Germline CDR1 and CDR2: KGHSY and FQNENV. The CDR3 contains 15 residues. Trimming took 0 bases from V and 7 from J, leaving 15 bases between them. The CDR3 here is CASSQSSADFGTQYF. The CDR3 DNA sequence: TGTGCCAGCAGCCAATCTTCCGCAGATTTTGGGACCCAGTACTTC.

The chain joins TRBV7-2 to TRBJ2-7, with D perhaps assigned TRBD1 or TRBD2 (6 bases each). V was pared by 8 bases and J by 4 bases, with 15 bases between. Germline V gene lookup returns CDR1 SGHTA and CDR2 FQGNSA. This CDR3 comprises 13 residues. The CDR3: CASSRGGQYEQYF. The CDR3 bases are TGTGCCAGCTCGAGAGGGGGGCAGTACGAGCAGTACTTC.

The rearrangement joins TRBV2 to TRBJ2-2, with D tentatively TRBD2 (5 bases). Trimming took off 7 bases at V and 6 bases at J, with 12 bases between the two ends. Germline CDR1 is SNHLY and CDR2 is FYNNEI. This CDR3 is 13 amino acids long. The CDR3 here is CASKRELAGELFF. The CDR3 DNA is TGTGCCAGCAAGAGGGAGTTGGCCGGGGAGCTGTTTTTT.

The chain joins TRBV19 to TRBJ2-5; D is undetermined. Trimming took 5 bases from V and 0 from J, leaving 7 bases between them. There are 13 residues in the CDR3. CDR1 is LNHDA and CDR2 is SQIVND in the germline V gene (reference sequence). CDR3 sequence (DNA): TGTGCCAGTAGTGTGGCGGACCAAGAGACCCAGTACTTC. Translating it yields CASSVADQETQYF.

The V and J genes are TRBV7-6 and TRBJ1-4; TRBD1 matches 9 bases. The ends lost 1 base at V and 9 bases at J; junction bases unmatched: 21. The germline gives CDR1 SGHVS, CDR2 FNYEAQ. The CDR3 covers 20 residues. CDR3: CASSLVLQGARTTPQQKLFF. In nucleotides, the CDR3 is TGTGCCAGCAGCTTAGTCCTACAGGGGGCGCGAACGACACCCCAACAAAAACTGTTTTTT.